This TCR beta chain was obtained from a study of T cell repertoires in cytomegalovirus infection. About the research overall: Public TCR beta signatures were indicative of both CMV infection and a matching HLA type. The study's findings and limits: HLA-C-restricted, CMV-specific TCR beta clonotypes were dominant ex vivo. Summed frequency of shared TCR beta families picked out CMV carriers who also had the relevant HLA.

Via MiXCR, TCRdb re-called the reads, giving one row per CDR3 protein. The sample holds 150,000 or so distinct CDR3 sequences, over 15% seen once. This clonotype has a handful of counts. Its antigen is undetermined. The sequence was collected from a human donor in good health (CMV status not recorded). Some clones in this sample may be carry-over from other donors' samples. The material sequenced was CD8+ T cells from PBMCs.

DNA for the CDR3: TGTGCCAGCAGCTTAGAGTCTCTAGCGGGGGACTACAATGAGCAGTTCTTC. The encoded protein is CASSLESLAGDYNEQFF. The V and J genes are TRBV11-2 and TRBJ2-1; 10 bases are a match to TRBD2. CDR3 length: 17 amino acids. The germline V gene encodes CDR1 SGHAT and CDR2 FQNNGV. V was pared by 0 bases and J by 3 bases, with 5 bases of the junction left unmatched. The variable domain in full, completed from reference TRBV11-2 and TRBJ2-1, reads EAGVAQSPRYKIIEKRQSVAFWCNPISGHATLYWYQQILGQGPKLLIQFQNNGVVDDSQLPKDRFSAERLKGVDSTLKIQPAKLEDSAVYLCASSLESLAGDYNEQFFGPGTRLTVL.